A selection of T cell receptor beta chains follows, all from one sample in a study of CD8+CD57+ T cells in acquired aplastic anemia. MiXCR, run by TCRdb on the reads, gives a single entry per CDR3 protein. The sample yields about 210,000 distinct CDR3 sequences, about 59% seen once. The sample comprised sorted CD4+, CD8+, or CD8+CD57+ T cells (not recorded which) from PBMCs. The receptors stem from a human donor in good health. Each CDR3 is given with its conserved first and last residue. A D gene is named only where the DNA matches it firmly. Only some rows state a clone size, as once, few, many or a class for expanded clones.

CDR3 DNA,CDR3 protein,CDR3 length,J gene,clone size,V gene,D gene
TGTGCCACCAGTGACTTGGACTTGACAGGAAACACCATATATTTT,CATSDLDLTGNTIYF,15,TRBJ1-3,many,TRBV24-1,.
TGTGCCAGCAGTTTAGGCGGGGATACGCAGTATTTT,CASSLGGDTQYF,12,TRBJ2-3,many,TRBV12-3/TRBV12-4,.
TGCAGCGTTGGTAGGGGGCAAGAGACCCAGTACTTC,CSVGRGQETQYF,12,TRBJ2-5,.,TRBV29-1,.
TGTGCCAGCAGTGAAAACGGATACTACGAGCAGTACTTC,CASSENGYYEQYF,13,TRBJ2-7,.,TRBV2,.
TGTGCCAGCAGCCCTACACCGGGGGATGGTTCACCCCTCCACTTT,CASSPTPGDGSPLHF,15,TRBJ1-6,.,TRBV9,.
TGTGCCAGTAGTATACCGAGGGACACTGAAGCTTTCTTT,CASSIPRDTEAFF,13,TRBJ1-1,.,TRBV19,.
TGTGCCAGCAGCGTCAGGGATTCCAATGAGCAGTTCTTC,CASSVRDSNEQFF,13,TRBJ2-1,.,TRBV9,.
TGTGCCAGCAGCCCCGGGGGGGCCGTCACCGGGGAGCTGTTTTTT,CASSPGGAVTGELFF,15,TRBJ2-2,.,TRBV7-3,TRBD2
TGTGCCAGTAGTATGAGCAGCAATGGGTACTTC,CASSMSSNGYF,11,TRBJ2-4,.,TRBV19,.
TGCGCCAGCAGCTTGGGAGCGGGAGGGTCTTCTGGGGCCAACGTCCTGACTTTC,CASSLGAGGSSGANVLTF,18,TRBJ2-6,.,TRBV5-1,TRBD2
TGTGCCAGCAGTCCCGACAGGCTCGGAGGCTACACCTTC,CASSPDRLGGYTF,13,TRBJ1-2,.,TRBV2,.
TGTGCCACCAGTGGGAGCGGAATTAACTATGGCTACACCTTC,CATSGSGINYGYTF,14,TRBJ1-2,.,TRBV24-1,.
TGTGCCAGCAGCCAAATAGGGGGCGCTGAGCAGTTCTTC,CASSQIGGAEQFF,13,TRBJ2-1,.,TRBV14,TRBD1
TGTGCCAACAGCGTAGCGGACAGGTACACCTTC,CANSVADRYTF,11,TRBJ1-2,many,TRBV9,TRBD1
TGTGCCAGCAGTGCCGGGACTAGCGGGAGCGGCGAGCAGTACTTC,CASSAGTSGSGEQYF,15,TRBJ2-7,few,TRBV6-4,TRBD2
TGTGCCAGCTCTCCCTCCCCCGGAGTGGGGAGTTCGAAGACCCAGTACTTC,CASSPSPGVGSSKTQYF,17,TRBJ2-5,.,TRBV19,.
TGTGCCAGCAGTTTACGGGGTTTCGAGACCCAGTACTTC,CASSLRGFETQYF,13,TRBJ2-5,.,TRBV12-3/TRBV12-4,.
TGTGCCACCAGTGATTTAGCCGGACAACAGTACTTC,CATSDLAGQQYF,12,TRBJ2-5,.,TRBV24-1,.
TGTGCCAGCAGCCCGGGACTAGCGTCGTTAGGAGATGAGCAGTTCTTC,CASSPGLASLGDEQFF,16,TRBJ2-1,many,TRBV2,TRBD2
TGTGCCAGTAGTATAGTCCGGGGGGCCAATCAGCCCCAGCATTTT,CASSIVRGANQPQHF,15,TRBJ1-5,.,TRBV19,.
TGTGCCAGCAGCCCGGGGTTGACTAGCGTACAAGAGACCCAGTACTTC,CASSPGLTSVQETQYF,16,TRBJ2-5,.,TRBV7-9,TRBD2
TGTGCCAGCAGCTCCCAGGGGTTTGCTGGAAACACCATATATTTT,CASSSQGFAGNTIYF,15,TRBJ1-3,many,TRBV11-2,.
TGCGCCAGCAGGGGGGAGAGCACTGAAGCTTTCTTT,CASRGESTEAFF,12,TRBJ1-1,.,TRBV4-3,.
TGTGCCAGCAGCTTCTCCGGGACAGTTTACAATGAGCAGTCCTTC,CASSFSGTVYNEQSF,15,TRBJ2-1,once,TRBV7-2,TRBD1
TGTGCCAGCAGCTTAATTGTGACACCCTCATCCTACGAGCAGTACTTC,CASSLIVTPSSYEQYF,16,TRBJ2-7,many,TRBV7-8,.
TGTGCCACCAGTGACTCCGGGGCTAGCGGGAGTAGGAGGGAGACCCAGTACTTC,CATSDSGASGSRRETQYF,18,TRBJ2-5,.,TRBV24-1,TRBD2
TGTGCCAGCCTGGGGATCAACAGCGGGGGAGGCGGGACCCAGTACTTC,CASLGINSGGGGTQYF,16,TRBJ2-5,many,TRBV7-2,TRBD2
TGTGCCAGCAGCCAGCAGGGGTCGCAGCCCCAGCATTTT,CASSQQGSQPQHF,13,TRBJ1-5,.,TRBV12-3/TRBV12-4,.
TGTGCCAGCAGTCCTCACAGGGGAGACGCCTTC,CASSPHRGDAF,11,TRBJ1-2,.,TRBV12-3/TRBV12-4,TRBD1